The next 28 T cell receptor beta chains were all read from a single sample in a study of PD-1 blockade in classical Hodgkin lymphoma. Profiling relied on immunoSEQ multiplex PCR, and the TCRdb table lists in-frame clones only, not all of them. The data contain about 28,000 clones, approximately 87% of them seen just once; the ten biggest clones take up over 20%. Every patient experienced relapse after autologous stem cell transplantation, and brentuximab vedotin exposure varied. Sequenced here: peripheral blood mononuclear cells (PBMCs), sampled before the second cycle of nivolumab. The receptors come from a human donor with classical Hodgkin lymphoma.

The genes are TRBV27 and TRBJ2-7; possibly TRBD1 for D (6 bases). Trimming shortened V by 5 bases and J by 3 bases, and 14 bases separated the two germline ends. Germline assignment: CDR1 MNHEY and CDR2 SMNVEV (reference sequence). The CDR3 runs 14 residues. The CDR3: CASSISRGSYEQYF. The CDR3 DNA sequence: TGTGCCAGCAGTATCTCCAGGGGTAGCTACGAGCAGTACTTC.

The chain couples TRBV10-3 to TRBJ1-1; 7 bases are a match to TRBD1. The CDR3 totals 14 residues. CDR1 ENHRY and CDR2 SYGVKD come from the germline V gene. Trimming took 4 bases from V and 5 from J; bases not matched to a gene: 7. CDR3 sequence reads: CAISGTGIGTEAFF. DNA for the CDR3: TGTGCCATCAGTGGGACAGGAATCGGGACTGAAGCTTTCTTT.

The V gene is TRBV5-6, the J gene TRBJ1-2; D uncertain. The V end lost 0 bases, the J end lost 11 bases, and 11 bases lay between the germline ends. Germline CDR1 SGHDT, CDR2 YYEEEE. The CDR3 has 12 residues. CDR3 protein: CASSLEIGPYTF. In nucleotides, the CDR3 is TGTGCCAGCAGCTTGGAGATAGGTCCTTACACCTTC. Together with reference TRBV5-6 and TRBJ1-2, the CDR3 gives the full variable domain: DAGVTQSPTHLIKTRGQQVTLRCSPKSGHDTVSWYQQALGQGPQFIFQYYEEEERQRGNFPDRFSGHQFPNYSSELNVNALLLGDSALYLCASSLEIGPYTFGSGTRLTVV.

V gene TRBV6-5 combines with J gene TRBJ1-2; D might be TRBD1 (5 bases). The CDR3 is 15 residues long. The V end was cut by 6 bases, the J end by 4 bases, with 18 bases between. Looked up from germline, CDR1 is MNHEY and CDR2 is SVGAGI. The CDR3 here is CASSHSWGIPYGYTF. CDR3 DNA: TGTGCCAGCAGCCACAGTTGGGGCATCCCCTATGGCTACACCTTC.

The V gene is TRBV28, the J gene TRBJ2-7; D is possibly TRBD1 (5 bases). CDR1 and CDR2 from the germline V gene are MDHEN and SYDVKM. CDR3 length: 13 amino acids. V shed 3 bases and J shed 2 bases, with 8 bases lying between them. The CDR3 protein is CASSLVQAYEQYF. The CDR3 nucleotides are TGTGCCAGCAGTTTGGTACAGGCCTACGAGCAGTACTTC.

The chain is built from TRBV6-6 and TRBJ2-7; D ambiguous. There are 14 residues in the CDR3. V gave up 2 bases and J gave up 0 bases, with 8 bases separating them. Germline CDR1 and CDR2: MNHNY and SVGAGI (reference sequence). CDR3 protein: CASSYRQNSYEQYV. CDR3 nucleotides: TGTGCCAGCAGTTACCGGCAGAACTCCTACGAGCAGTACGTC.

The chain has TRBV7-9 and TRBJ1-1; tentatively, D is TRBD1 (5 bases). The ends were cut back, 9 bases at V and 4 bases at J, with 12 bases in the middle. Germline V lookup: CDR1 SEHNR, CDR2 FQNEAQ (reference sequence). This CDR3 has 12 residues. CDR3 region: CASRDSGTEAFF. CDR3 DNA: TGTGCCAGTCGGGACTCGGGCACTGAAGCTTTCTTT.

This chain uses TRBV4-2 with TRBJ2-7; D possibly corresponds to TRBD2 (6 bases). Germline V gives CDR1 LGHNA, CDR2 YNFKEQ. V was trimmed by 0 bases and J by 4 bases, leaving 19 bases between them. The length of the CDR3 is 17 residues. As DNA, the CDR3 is TGTGCCAGCAGCCAAGAAGCCGGAGCTAGCGCCAAGTACGAGCAGTACTTC. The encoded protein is CASSQEAGASAKYEQYF.

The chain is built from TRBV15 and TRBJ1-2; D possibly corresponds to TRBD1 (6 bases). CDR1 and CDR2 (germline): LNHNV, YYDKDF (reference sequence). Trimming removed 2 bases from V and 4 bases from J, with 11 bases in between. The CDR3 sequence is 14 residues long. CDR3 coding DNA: TGTGCCACCAGCAGACTCACAGGGTCCTATGGCTACACCTTC. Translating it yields CATSRLTGSYGYTF.

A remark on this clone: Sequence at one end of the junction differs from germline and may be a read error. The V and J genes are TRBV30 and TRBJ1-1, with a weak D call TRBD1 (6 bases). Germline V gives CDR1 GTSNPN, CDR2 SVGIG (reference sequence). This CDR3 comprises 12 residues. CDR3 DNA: TGTGCCAGGGGACACCTGAACGCTGAAGCTTTCTTT. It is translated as CARGHLNAEAFF.

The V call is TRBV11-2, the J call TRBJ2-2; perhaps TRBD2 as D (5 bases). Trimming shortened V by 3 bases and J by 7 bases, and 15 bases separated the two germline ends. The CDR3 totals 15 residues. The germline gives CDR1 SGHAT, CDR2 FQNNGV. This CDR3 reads CASSFELRGDGELFF. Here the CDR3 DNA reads TGTGCCAGCAGCTTTGAACTTCGGGGTGACGGGGAGCTGTTTTTT.

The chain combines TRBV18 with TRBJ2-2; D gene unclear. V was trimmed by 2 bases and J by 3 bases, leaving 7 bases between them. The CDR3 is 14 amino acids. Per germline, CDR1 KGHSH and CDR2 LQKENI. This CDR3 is CASSPTADTGELFF. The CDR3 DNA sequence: TGTGCCAGCTCACCAACGGCCGACACCGGGGAGCTGTTTTTT.

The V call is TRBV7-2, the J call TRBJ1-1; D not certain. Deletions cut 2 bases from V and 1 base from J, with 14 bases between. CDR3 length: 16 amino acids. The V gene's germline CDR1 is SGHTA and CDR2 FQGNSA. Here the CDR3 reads CASSLLPGSRNTEAFF. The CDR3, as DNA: TGTGCCAGCAGCTTACTTCCGGGGTCGAGGAACACTGAAGCTTTCTTT.

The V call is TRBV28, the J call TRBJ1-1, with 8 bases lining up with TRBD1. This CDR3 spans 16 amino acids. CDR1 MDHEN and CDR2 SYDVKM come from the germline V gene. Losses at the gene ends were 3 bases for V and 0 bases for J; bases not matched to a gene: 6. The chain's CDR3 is CASSFPGQEMNTEAFF. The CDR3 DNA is TGTGCCAGCAGTTTCCCGGGACAGGAAATGAACACTGAAGCTTTCTTT.

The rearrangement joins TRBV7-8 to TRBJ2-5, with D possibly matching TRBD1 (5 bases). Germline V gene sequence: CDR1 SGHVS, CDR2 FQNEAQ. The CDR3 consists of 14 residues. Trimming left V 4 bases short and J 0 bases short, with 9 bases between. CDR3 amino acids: CASSSDRNQETQYF. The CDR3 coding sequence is TGTGCCAGCAGCTCCGACAGAAACCAAGAGACCCAGTACTTC. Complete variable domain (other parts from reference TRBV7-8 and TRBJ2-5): GAGVSQSPRYKVAKRGQDVALRCDPISGHVSLFWYQQALGQGPEFLTYFQNEAQLDKSGLPSDRFFAERPEGSVSTLKIQRTQQEDSAVYLCASSSDRNQETQYFGPGTRLLVL.

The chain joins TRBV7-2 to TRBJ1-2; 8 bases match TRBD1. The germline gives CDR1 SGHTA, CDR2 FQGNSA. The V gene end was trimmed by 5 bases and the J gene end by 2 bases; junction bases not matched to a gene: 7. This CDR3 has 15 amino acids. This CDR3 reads CASSPRRGLNYGYTF. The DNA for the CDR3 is TGTGCCAGCAGCCCCCGCAGGGGGCTGAACTATGGCTACACCTTC.

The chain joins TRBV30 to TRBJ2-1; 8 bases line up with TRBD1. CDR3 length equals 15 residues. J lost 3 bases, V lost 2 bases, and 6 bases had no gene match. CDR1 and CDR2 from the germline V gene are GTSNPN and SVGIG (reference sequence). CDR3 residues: CAWSTRDRFYNEQFF. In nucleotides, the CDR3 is TGTGCCTGGAGTACGCGGGACAGGTTCTACAATGAGCAGTTCTTC.

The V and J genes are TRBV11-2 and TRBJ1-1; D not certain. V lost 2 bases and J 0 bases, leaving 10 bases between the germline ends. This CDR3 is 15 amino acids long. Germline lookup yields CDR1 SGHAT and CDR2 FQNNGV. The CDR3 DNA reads TGTGCCAGCAGCTTAACCCCGGGAGTGAACACTGAAGCTTTCTTT. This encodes CASSLTPGVNTEAFF.

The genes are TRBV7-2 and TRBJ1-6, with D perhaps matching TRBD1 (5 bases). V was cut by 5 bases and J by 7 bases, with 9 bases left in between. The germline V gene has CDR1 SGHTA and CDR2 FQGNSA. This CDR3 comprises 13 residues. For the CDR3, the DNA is TGTGCCAGCAGCCGGGGCCAGAATTCACCCCTCCACTTT. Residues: CASSRGQNSPLHF. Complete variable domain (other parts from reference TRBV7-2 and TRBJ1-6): GAGVSQSPSNKVTEKGKDVELRCDPISGHTALYWYRQSLGQGLEFLIYFQGNSAPDKSGLPSDRFSAERTGGSVSTLTIQRTQQEDSAVYLCASSRGQNSPLHFGNGTRLTVT.

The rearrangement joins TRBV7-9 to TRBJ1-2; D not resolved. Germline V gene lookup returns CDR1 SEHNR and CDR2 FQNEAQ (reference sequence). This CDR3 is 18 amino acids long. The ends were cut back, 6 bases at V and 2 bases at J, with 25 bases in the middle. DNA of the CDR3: TGTGCCAGCAGGCCCAACTTTCGGACGCAACCCGACAACTATGGCTACACCTTC. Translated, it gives CASRPNFRTQPDNYGYTF.

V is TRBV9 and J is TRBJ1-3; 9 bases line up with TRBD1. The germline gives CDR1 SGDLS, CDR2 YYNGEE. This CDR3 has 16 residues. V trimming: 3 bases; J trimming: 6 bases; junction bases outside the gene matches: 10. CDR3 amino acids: CASSAQAGTGLNTIYF. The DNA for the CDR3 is TGTGCCAGCAGCGCCCAGGCCGGGACAGGGCTAAACACCATATATTTT.

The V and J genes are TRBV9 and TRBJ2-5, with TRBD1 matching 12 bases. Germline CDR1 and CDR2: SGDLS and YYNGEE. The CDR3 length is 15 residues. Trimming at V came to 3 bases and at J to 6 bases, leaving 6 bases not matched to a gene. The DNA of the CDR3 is TGTGCCAGCAGCGCCCCGGGACAGGGGGCAAAGACCCAGTACTTC. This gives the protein CASSAPGQGAKTQYF.

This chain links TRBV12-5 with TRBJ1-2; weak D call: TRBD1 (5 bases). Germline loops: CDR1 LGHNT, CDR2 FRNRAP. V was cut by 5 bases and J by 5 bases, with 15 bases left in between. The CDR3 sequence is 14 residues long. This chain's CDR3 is CASGPGLKKYGYTF. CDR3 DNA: TGTGCTAGTGGTCCGGGGCTGAAAAAGTATGGCTACACCTTC. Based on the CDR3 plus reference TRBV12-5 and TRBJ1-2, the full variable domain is DARVTQTPRHKVTEMGQEVTMRCQPILGHNTVFWYRQTMMQGLELLAYFRNRAPLDDSGMPKDRFSAEMPDATLATLKIQPSEPRDSAVYFCASGPGLKKYGYTFGSGTRLTVV.

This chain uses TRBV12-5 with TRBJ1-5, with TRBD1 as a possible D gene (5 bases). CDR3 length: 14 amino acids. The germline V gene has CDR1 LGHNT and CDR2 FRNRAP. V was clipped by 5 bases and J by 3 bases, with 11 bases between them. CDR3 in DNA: TGTGCTAGTGGTACTACAGGCTTCAATCAGCCCCAGCATTTT. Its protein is CASGTTGFNQPQHF.

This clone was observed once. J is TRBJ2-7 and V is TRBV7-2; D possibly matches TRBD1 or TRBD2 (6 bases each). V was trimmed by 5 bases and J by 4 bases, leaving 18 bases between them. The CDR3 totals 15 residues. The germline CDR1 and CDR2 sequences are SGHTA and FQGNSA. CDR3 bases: TGTGCCAGCAGCCTCGAGGGGGGAACGGGTTACGAGCAGTACTTC. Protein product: CASSLEGGTGYEQYF.

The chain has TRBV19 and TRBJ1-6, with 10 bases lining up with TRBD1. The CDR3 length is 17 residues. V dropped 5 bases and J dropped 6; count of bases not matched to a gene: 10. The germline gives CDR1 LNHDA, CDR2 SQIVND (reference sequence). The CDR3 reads CASSSQRQGAGNSPLHF. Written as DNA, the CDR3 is TGTGCCAGTAGTTCCCAGCGACAGGGGGCAGGTAATTCACCCCTCCACTTT.

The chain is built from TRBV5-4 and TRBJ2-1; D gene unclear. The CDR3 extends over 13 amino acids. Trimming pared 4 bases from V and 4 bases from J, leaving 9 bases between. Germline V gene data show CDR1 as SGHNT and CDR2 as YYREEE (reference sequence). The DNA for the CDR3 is TGTGCCAGCAGCATAATCGAGTACAATGAGCAGTTCTTC. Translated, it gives CASSIIEYNEQFF.

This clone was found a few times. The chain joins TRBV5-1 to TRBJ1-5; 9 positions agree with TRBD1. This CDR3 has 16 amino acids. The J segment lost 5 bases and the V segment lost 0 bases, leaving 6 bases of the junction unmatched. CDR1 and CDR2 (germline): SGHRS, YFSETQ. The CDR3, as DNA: TGCGCCAGCAGCTTGGCCCCGGGACAGGGCCATCAGCCCCAGCATTTT. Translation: CASSLAPGQGHQPQHF.